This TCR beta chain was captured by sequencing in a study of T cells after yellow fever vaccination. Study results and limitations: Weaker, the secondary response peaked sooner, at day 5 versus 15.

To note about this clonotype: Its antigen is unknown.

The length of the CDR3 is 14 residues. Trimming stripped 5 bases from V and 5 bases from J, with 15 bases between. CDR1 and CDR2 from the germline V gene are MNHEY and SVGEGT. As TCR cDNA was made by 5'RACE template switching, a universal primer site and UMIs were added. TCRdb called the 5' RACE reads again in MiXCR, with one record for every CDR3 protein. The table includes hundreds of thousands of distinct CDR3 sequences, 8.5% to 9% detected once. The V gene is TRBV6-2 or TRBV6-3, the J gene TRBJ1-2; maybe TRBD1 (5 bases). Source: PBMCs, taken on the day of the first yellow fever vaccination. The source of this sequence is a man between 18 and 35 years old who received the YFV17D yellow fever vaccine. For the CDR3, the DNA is TGTGCCAGCAGTAATCCGGGGGAGTGGTATGGCTACACCTTC. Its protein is CASSNPGEWYGYTF.